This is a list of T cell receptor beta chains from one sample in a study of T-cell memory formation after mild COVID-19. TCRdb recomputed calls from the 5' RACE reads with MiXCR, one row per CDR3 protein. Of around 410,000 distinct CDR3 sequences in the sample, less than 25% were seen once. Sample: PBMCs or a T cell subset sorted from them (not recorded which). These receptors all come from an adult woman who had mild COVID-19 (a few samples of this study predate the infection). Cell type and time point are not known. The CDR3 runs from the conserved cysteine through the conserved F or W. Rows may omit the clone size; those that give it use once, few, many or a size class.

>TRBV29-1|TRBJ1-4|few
CSVGSGKGEKLFF
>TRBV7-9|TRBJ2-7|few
CASSRPPDEQYF
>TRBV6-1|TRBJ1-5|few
CASSPGTGGRRQPQHF
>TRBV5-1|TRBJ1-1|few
CASKGAGFTTEAFF
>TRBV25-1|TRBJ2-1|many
CASSVRGAENNEQFF
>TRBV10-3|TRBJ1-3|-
CAISESSPPSGNTIYF
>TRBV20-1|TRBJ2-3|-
CSAETLRLPYTDTQYF
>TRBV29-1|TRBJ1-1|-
CSAQTGGTEAFF
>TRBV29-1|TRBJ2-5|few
CSVEPRTARETQYF
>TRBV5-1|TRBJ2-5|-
CASSDPGRVKETQYF
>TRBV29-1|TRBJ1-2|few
CSVELAAVYGYTF
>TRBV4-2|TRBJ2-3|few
CASSQVKPGLLDTQYF
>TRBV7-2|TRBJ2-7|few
CASSQTLWGRGEQYF
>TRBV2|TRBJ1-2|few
CASSEQGLANYGYTF
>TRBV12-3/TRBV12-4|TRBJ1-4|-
CASSLRATNEKLFF
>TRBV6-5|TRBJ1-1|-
CASSYMEGGSEAFF
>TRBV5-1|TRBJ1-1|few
CASSLAEGQDGLSEAFF
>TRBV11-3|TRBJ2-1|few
CASSLMGEYNEQFF
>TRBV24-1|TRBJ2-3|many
CATAHRGTTDTQYF
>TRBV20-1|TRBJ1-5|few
CSAGRTPFSNQPQHF
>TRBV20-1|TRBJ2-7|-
CSARDPGGDEQYF
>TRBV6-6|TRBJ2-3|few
CASSYSSRITDTQYF
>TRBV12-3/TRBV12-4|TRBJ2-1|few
CAMGLAGTGEQFF
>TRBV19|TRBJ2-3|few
CATTDSPDTQYF
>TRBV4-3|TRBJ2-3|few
CASSQERDRGLHTQYF
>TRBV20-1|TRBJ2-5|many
CSAPGLAGGRRGETQYF
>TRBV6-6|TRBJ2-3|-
CASSYSDRLDTQYF
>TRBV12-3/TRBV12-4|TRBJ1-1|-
CASSRTGTGNTEAFF
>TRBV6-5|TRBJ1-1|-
CASNWRPGVNTEAFF
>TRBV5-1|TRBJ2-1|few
CASSHSGGLYNEQFF
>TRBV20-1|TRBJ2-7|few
CSAAGQGFEQYF
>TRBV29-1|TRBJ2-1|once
CSVDGLAGGPVYEQFF
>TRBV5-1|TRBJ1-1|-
CASSLTPGESTEAFF
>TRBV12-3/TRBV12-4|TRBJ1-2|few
CASRQGGQQYGYTF
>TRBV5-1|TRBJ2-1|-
CASTQGESRYNEQFF
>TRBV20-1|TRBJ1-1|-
CSASDGRMNTEAFF
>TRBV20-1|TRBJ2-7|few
CSARTTKGLEQYF
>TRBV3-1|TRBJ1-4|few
CASSPETGGFDNEKLFF
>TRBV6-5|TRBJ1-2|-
CASTLSWGVGYGYTF
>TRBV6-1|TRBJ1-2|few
CASSDGTGLYGYTF
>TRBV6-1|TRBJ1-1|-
CASSENLGQGGRTEAFF
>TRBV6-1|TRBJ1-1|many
CASREQGRTEAFF
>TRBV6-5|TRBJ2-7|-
CASSMLWDTYEQYF
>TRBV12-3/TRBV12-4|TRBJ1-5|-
CASSWDGPNQPQHF
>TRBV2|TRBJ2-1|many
CASRAGTSVYNEQFF
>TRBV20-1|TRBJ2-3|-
CSARVDTQYF
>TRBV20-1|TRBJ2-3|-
CSAIQGYTDTQYF
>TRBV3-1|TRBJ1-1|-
CASSQDVTGGANEAFF
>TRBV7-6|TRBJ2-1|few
CASSLLPAGGPREQFF
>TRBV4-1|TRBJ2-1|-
CASSQYRGPGNEQFF
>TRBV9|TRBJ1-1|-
CASSGRSGEGNTEAFF
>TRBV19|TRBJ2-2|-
CASSIAGGTGELFF
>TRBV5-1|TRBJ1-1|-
CASSLHRSLNTEAFF
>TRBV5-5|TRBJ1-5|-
CASSWTNSNQPQHF